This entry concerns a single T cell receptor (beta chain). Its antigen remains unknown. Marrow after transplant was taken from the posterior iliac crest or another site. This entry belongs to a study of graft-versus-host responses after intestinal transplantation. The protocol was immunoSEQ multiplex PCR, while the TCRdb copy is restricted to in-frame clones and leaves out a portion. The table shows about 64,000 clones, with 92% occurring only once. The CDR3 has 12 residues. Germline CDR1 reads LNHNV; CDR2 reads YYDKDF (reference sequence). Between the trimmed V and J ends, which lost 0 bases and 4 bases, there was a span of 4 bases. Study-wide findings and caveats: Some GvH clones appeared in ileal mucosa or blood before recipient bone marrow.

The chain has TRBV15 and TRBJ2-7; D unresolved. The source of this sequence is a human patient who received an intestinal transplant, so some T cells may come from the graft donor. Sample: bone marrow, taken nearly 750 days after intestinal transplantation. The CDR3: CATSRDLYEQYF. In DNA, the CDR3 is TGTGCCACCAGCAGAGATCTGTACGAGCAGTACTTC.